What follows are 30 T cell receptor beta chains derived from one specimen sequenced in a study of regulatory T cells in long-lasting Graves disease. Regarding time point: newly diagnosed GD, antithyroid drugs for less than 3 months. PBMC-derived RNA was used for the TCR library. According to the study, TCR beta libraries were built with iRepertoire HTBI primers and CDR3-region Arm-PCR. TCRdb re-called the multiplex PCR reads with MiXCR, one entry per CDR3 protein. The sample has some 500,000 distinct CDR3 sequences; approximately 13% are singletons. The data were also submitted as part of a second study, on T cells in Graves' hyperthyroidism and ophthalmopathy.

Source: peripheral blood mononuclear cells (PBMCs), taken at new diagnosis, from a patient treated with antithyroid drugs. These receptors came from a young man with Graves disease.

The table lists this clonotype with a few counts. This chain joins TRBV30 and TRBJ2-7; a possible D gene is TRBD2 (5 bases). The CDR3 runs to 16 residues. Between the trimmed V and J ends, which lost 0 bases and 0 bases, there was a span of 15 bases. CDR1 is GTSNPN, CDR2 SVGIG, per germline (reference sequence). The CDR3 spells CAWSVSQRTLSYEQYF. CDR3 DNA: TGTGCCTGGAGTGTATCCCAGCGGACCCTCTCCTACGAGCAGTACTTC.

Ten or more counts support this clonotype. The chain uses TRBV20-1 and TRBJ2-5, with 7 nucleotides matching TRBD2. The CDR3 runs to 11 residues. Germline V gene data show CDR1 as DFQATT and CDR2 as SNEGSKA (reference sequence). CDR3 coding DNA: TGCAGAGCGGGGCGGGGAGAGACCCAGTACTTC. This codes for CRAGRGETQYF.

This clonotype has a count of ten or more. V is TRBV29-1 and J is TRBJ1-5; no clear D gene. CDR1 is SQVTM and CDR2 is ANQGSEA in the germline V gene. There are 13 residues in the CDR3. V was shortened by 4 bases and J by 2 bases, with 9 bases between the two germline ends. As DNA, the CDR3 is TGCAGCGTTGTAATAGGCGGCAATCAGCCCCAGCATTTT. Amino acid sequence: CSVVIGGNQPQHF. The full variable domain, its missing parts supplied by reference TRBV29-1 and TRBJ1-5, is SAVISQKPSRDICQRGTSLTIQCQVDSQVTMMFWYRQQPGQSLTLIATANQGSEATYESGFVIDKFPISRPNLTFSTLTVSNMSPEDSSIYLCSVVIGGNQPQHFGDGTRLSIL.

This clonotype has ten or more counts. The CDR3 DNA reads TGTGCCAGCAGCTTAGCCGCGGAATACGAGCAGTACTTC. Amino acids: CASSLAAEYEQYF. The rearrangement joins TRBV11-2 to TRBJ2-7; D unclear. This CDR3 has 13 residues. Trimming stripped 1 base from V and 4 bases from J, with 8 bases between. Germline CDR1 is SGHAT and CDR2 is FQNNGV.

This chain joins TRBV12-3 or TRBV12-4 and TRBJ2-1, with 7 bases matching TRBD2. The CDR3 spans 16 residues. With V trimmed by 4 bases and J by 6 bases, 12 bases remained unmatched. Written as DNA, the CDR3 is TGTGCCAGCAGTTCTACCGGGACTGGCGGGAGCAATGAGCAGTTCTTC. Residues: CASSSTGTGGSNEQFF.

This clonotype has a single count. A much more abundant neighbour one base away suggests this may be a read error. The missing conserved phenylalanine or tryptophan at the end of this CDR3 makes a read error likely. V gene TRBV29-1 combines with J gene TRBJ2-3; 8 nucleotides match TRBD1. This CDR3 is built from 15 residues. Germline loops: CDR1 SQVTM, CDR2 ANQGSEA. V lost 3 bases and J lost 5; bases outside the gene matches: 10. CDR3 sequence: CSVETTGGSEDTQYL. The CDR3 coding sequence is TGCAGCGTTGAGACAACAGGGGGGAGCGAAGATACGCAGTATCTT.

This clonotype was observed a few times. This chain uses TRBV18 with TRBJ1-2; TRBD1 is a possible D gene (5 bases). The V end lost 1 base, the J end lost 4 bases, and 16 bases lay between the germline ends. The V gene's germline CDR1 is KGHSH and CDR2 LQKENI. The CDR3 length is 16 residues. The CDR3 region has the DNA TGTGCCAGCTCACCACAGTCTGCGGGGGATGGCTATGGCTACACCTTC. This codes for CASSPQSAGDGYGYTF. The entire variable domain, with the rest obtained from reference TRBV18 and TRBJ1-2, is as follows: NAGVMQNPRHLVRRRGQEARLRCSPMKGHSHVYWYRQLPEEGLKFMVYLQKENIIDESGMPKERFSAEFPKEGPSILRIQQVVRGDSAAYFCASSPQSAGDGYGYTFGSGTRLTVV.

This clonotype has at least ten counts. The DNA of the CDR3 is TGCAGATGCGGGAGGACTAGCCCTGAGACCCAGTACTTC. Translation: CRCGRTSPETQYF. The rearrangement uses TRBV20-1 and TRBJ2-5; TRBD2 agrees at 8 bases. The germline CDR1 and CDR2 sequences are DFQATT and SNEGSKA (reference sequence). The length of the CDR3 is 13 residues.

V usage is TRBV4-2 and J usage is TRBJ1-1, with 8 bases fitting TRBD1. The CDR3 covers 17 residues. Per the germline V gene, CDR1 is LGHNA and CDR2 is YNFKEQ. The V gene end was trimmed by 0 bases and the J gene end by 0 bases; junction bases not matched to a gene: 6. CDR3 loop: CASSQDPPGGLNTEAFF. The DNA of the CDR3 is TGTGCCAGCAGCCAAGACCCGCCAGGGGGCTTGAACACTGAAGCTTTCTTT.

This clonotype was detected many times. The chain couples TRBV6-5 to TRBJ1-1; 7 nucleotides line up with TRBD1. The CDR3 spans 12 residues. The V and J ends lost 2 bases and 7 bases, in that order; junction bases with no gene match: 1. Germline CDR1 reads MNHEY; CDR2 reads SVGAGI. CDR3 in amino acids: CASSYGTDEAFF. The CDR3 bases are TGTGCCAGCAGTTACGGGACAGATGAAGCTTTCTTT.

This clonotype has at least ten counts. J is TRBJ1-1 and V is TRBV20-1; tentatively, D is TRBD1 (5 bases). This CDR3 has 12 residues. Deletions cut 3 bases from V and 4 bases from J, with 9 bases between. The germline V gene encodes CDR1 DFQATT and CDR2 SNEGSKA (reference sequence). The CDR3 loop is CSASGGSTEAFF. For the CDR3, the DNA is TGCAGTGCTAGCGGGGGGAGCACTGAAGCTTTCTTT.

The V gene is TRBV2, the J gene TRBJ2-7; D unclear. Trimming pared 7 bases from V and 5 bases from J, leaving 6 bases between. Germline V lookup: CDR1 SNHLY, CDR2 FYNNEI. This CDR3 spans 10 amino acids. Here the CDR3 DNA reads TGTGCCAGCAAACGGGACGAGCAGTACTTC. It encodes CASKRDEQYF.

This clonotype was counted at least ten times. The chain joins TRBV20-1 to TRBJ2-1; 7 bases fit TRBD2. The V and J ends lost 6 bases and 7 bases, in that order; junction bases with no gene match: 15. The CDR3 is 15 amino acids. In germline, CDR1 is DFQATT, CDR2 SNEGSKA (reference sequence). CDR3 loop: CSATAGTMMRNEQFF. The DNA for the CDR3 is TGCAGTGCAACGGCCGGGACTATGATGAGGAATGAGCAGTTCTTC.

The chain recombines TRBV27 with TRBJ1-4; D remains ambiguous. CDR1 is MNHEY, CDR2 SMNVEV, per germline (reference sequence). This CDR3 is 13 amino acids long. Between the trimmed V and J ends, which lost 6 bases and 6 bases, there was a span of 11 bases. CDR3 protein: CASSIPGHEKLFF. CDR3 in DNA: TGTGCCAGCAGCATACCCGGACATGAAAAACTGTTTTTT.

The gene calls are TRBV5-1 and TRBJ2-7; no reliable D call. Germline V gene data show CDR1 as SGHRS and CDR2 as YFSETQ. This CDR3 contains 13 residues. V shed 2 bases and J shed 7 bases, with 13 bases lying between them. The CDR3 loop is CASSFIGLEEQYF. In nucleotides, the CDR3 is TGCGCCAGCAGCTTCATCGGGTTGGAGGAGCAGTACTTC.

This clonotype was counted at least ten times. The chain links TRBV28 to TRBJ2-7, with D possibly matching TRBD1 (5 bases). Germline V gene data show CDR1 as MDHEN and CDR2 as SYDVKM. V lost 6 bases and J lost 0, with 24 bases in between. The CDR3 runs 18 residues. CDR3 sequence: CASSLFTLFGAGSYEQYF. The CDR3 DNA reads as TGTGCCAGCAGCCTTTTTACCCTCTTTGGGGCAGGCTCCTACGAGCAGTACTTC.

The chain recombines TRBV25-1 with TRBJ2-7; 9 nucleotides align to TRBD1. Germline V gene data show CDR1 as MGHDK and CDR2 as SYGVNS. This CDR3 has 15 residues. Trimming removed 4 bases from V and 2 bases from J; junction bases left unmatched: 6. This CDR3 is CASSGTGTGTYEQYF. The CDR3 nucleotides are TGTGCCAGCAGTGGTACCGGGACAGGGACCTACGAGCAGTACTTC.

This clonotype was picked up a small number of times. A much larger clonotype is one base distant, so this may be a read error. This chain connects TRBV7-2 to TRBJ2-5; 9 nucleotides align to TRBD2. This CDR3 has 17 amino acids. V was clipped by 5 bases and J by 6 bases; unmatched bases: 16. The germline V gene has CDR1 SGHTA and CDR2 FQGNSA. CDR3 sequence reads: CASSPSRAGGVRQTQYF. The CDR3 nucleotides read TGTGCCAGCAGCCCCTCCAGGGCGGGAGGGGTAAGGCAGACCCAGTACTTC.

V and J are TRBV29-1 and TRBJ1-6, with D possibly matching TRBD1 (5 bases). The CDR3 is made up of 13 amino acids. Germline V gene data show CDR1 as SQVTM and CDR2 as ANQGSEA. V was pared by 4 bases and J by 6 bases, with 10 bases between. As DNA, the CDR3 is TGCAGCGTTGGATTTAGGGGTAATTCACCCCTCCACTTT. Its translation is CSVGFRGNSPLHF. The whole variable domain, remainder taken from reference TRBV29-1 and TRBJ1-6, is SAVISQKPSRDICQRGTSLTIQCQVDSQVTMMFWYRQQPGQSLTLIATANQGSEATYESGFVIDKFPISRPNLTFSTLTVSNMSPEDSSIYLCSVGFRGNSPLHFGNGTRLTVT.

This clonotype was observed a handful of times. The chain joins TRBV20-1 to TRBJ2-5; the D is unclear. This CDR3 comprises 13 residues. Germline CDR1 DFQATT, CDR2 SNEGSKA (reference sequence). DNA of the CDR3: TGCATCATCTTTGATCCAGTCTTTGAGACCCAGTACTTC. The encoded protein is CIIFDPVFETQYF.

In the case of this clonotype: A read error may be the cause here, since a much bigger clone is one base away. Likely a read error: the CDR3 ends without its conserved phenylalanine or tryptophan. This chain joins TRBV2 and TRBJ1-2, with D perhaps matching TRBD1 (6 bases). Germline V CDR1 and CDR2: SNHLY, FYNNEI. V lost 8 bases and J 2 bases, leaving 15 bases between the germline ends. The CDR3 covers 14 residues. The CDR3 sequence: CASLPNRENYGYTS. The CDR3 coding sequence is TGTGCCAGCCTCCCGAACAGGGAAAACTATGGCTACACCTCC.

This clonotype was picked up many times. The chain links TRBV5-1 to TRBJ2-1, with no clear D. V was trimmed by 0 bases and J by 2 bases, leaving 6 bases between them. The germline CDR1 and CDR2 sequences are SGHRS and YFSETQ. The CDR3 runs 14 residues. The CDR3 sequence is CASSLDAAYNEQFF. The CDR3 bases are TGCGCCAGCAGCTTGGATGCCGCCTACAATGAGCAGTTCTTC. The whole variable domain, remainder taken from reference TRBV5-1 and TRBJ2-1, is KAGVTQTPRYLIKTRGQQVTLSCSPISGHRSVSWYQQTPGQGLQFLFEYFSETQRNKGNFPGRFSGRQFSNSRSEMNVSTLELGDSALYLCASSLDAAYNEQFFGPGTRLTVL.

Comment on this clonotype: No conserved phenylalanine or tryptophan is present at the end of the CDR3, so a read error is the likely explanation. The DNA is left out, because the CDR3 cannot be placed on it with certainty; the CDR3 is given as TCRdb lists it. The chain uses TRBV10-1 and TRBJ1-1; TRBD1, the table's D call, was not compared with the DNA. Germline values: CDR1 WNHNN, CDR2 SYGVQD (reference sequence). The CDR3 sequence runs 15 residues, both termini included. CDR3 amino acids: CASSESGTGVGTSTP.

In its sample, this clonotype was seen many times. The V and J genes are TRBV10-1 and TRBJ1-2, with D tentatively TRBD1 (5 bases). Per germline, CDR1 WNHNN and CDR2 SYGVQD (reference sequence). The V and J ends lost 6 bases and 8 bases respectively, with 16 bases between them. This CDR3 has 13 residues. DNA of the CDR3: TGCGCCAGCAGCGCCGACAGTCGTGAAGGCTACACCTTC. Its protein product is CASSADSREGYTF.

The chain is built from TRBV29-1 and TRBJ2-1; D possibly corresponds to TRBD1 (6 bases). Germline V gives CDR1 SQVTM, CDR2 ANQGSEA. The V and J ends lost 6 bases and 7 bases respectively, with 10 bases between them. This CDR3 has 11 residues. DNA for the CDR3: TGCAGCGTGGGTAGGGGGAATGAGCAGTTCTTC. Protein sequence: CSVGRGNEQFF.

This clonotype came up many times. V usage is TRBV6-1 and J usage is TRBJ1-1; TRBD1 matches 7 bases. Germline values: CDR1 MNHNS, CDR2 SASEGT. The CDR3 has 13 residues. Trimming removed 4 bases from V and 4 bases from J; junction bases left unmatched: 3. The CDR3 DNA reads as TGTGCCAGCAGTGCTGCAGGGGGCACTGAAGCTTTCTTT. It yields the protein CASSAAGGTEAFF.

The rearrangement joins TRBV7-9 to TRBJ1-3, with D maybe TRBD1 (5 bases). Germline V gene data show CDR1 as SEHNR and CDR2 as FQNEAQ (reference sequence). The CDR3 spans 18 residues. Trimming stripped 3 bases from V and 5 bases from J, with 23 bases between. The CDR3 bases are TGTGCCAGCAGCTTTCAGGCGGGGGGACTAAACACCAGAAACACCATATATTTT. It specifies CASSFQAGGLNTRNTIYF.

This clonotype turned up a few times. The V call is TRBV4-1, the J call TRBJ2-1; possibly TRBD1 or TRBD2 for D (6 bases each). TRBJ2-5 explains the end of the DNA better; the J call may be wrong. This CDR3 contains 17 residues. Germline lookup yields CDR1 MGHRA and CDR2 YSYEKL. The CDR3 coding sequence is TGCGCCAGCAGCCAAGATCCGGTTCGGGGGCGCGGAGAGACCCAGTACTTC. This gives the protein CASSQDPVRGRGETQYF.

This clonotype was counted at least ten times. The V gene is TRBV11-2, the J gene TRBJ2-1, with 8 positions matching TRBD1. V shed 4 bases, J shed 3 bases, and the junction held 5 bases outside the gene matches. The CDR3 length is 15 residues. In germline, CDR1 is SGHAT, CDR2 FQNNGV. The CDR3 is CASSYQGAGYNEQFF. DNA for the CDR3: TGTGCCAGCAGCTACCAGGGGGCGGGCTACAATGAGCAGTTCTTC.

This clonotype was counted many times. The genes are TRBV13 and TRBJ2-2; 10 bases are shared with TRBD2. In germline, CDR1 is PRHDT, CDR2 FYEKMQ (reference sequence). Germline trimming cut 5 bases from V and 3 bases from J; bases unmatched to any gene: 3. This CDR3 has 15 residues. For the CDR3, the DNA is TGTGCCAGCAGCCCAACTAGCGGGGACACCGGGGAGCTGTTTTTT. Translated, it gives CASSPTSGDTGELFF.